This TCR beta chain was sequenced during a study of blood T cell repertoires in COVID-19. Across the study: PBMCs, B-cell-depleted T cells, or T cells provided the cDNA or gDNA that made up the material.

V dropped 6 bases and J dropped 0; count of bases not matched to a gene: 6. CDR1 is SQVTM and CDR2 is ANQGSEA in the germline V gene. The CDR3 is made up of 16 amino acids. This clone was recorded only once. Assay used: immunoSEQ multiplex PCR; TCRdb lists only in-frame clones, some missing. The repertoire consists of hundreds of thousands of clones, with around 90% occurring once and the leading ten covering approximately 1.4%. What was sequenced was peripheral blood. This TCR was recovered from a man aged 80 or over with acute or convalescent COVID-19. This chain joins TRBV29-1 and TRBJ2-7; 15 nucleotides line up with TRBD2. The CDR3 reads CSVIGLAGGPSYEQYF. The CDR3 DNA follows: TGCAGCGTCATAGGACTAGCGGGAGGGCCCTCCTACGAGCAGTACTTC.